This T cell receptor beta chain was profiled in a study of blood T cell repertoires in COVID-19 (dated by TCRdb to 2019 to 2021). A note on the overall study: The collaborator samples originated in the United States, Italy and Spain and spanned the acute and convalescent phases of COVID-19. The material from the prospective study consisted of cDNA or gDNA derived from T cells, B-cell-depleted T cells, or PBMCs. Subjects who had been exposed to COVID-19, were actively infected with it, or had recovered from it provided the deeply sampled blood TCRbeta repertoires that made up the dataset. The repertoires were made available in a free public database intended to serve as a resource for research on the immune response to SARS-CoV-2. Samples were obtained from the ongoing ImmuneRACE study (first 160 participants) and from some 1,300 subjects provided by 6 global collaborators. A de-identified subject ID, COVID-19 status, age in years and sex were almost always included in the sample metadata. Where available, HLA class I and class II types were obtained from metadata supplied by the sample provider rather than from assay-based typing. The research as a whole found: How much clinical and demographic metadata was included differed by source and by participant, and the metadata was provided uncurated.

The CDR3 sequence holds 13 residues, the cysteine and phenylalanine included. The kept DNA is CDR3 alone, 39 bases in frame from the first base. The junction carries 11 bases between V and J, which are trimmed by 4 bases and 5 bases respectively. CDR1 and CDR2 were assigned from the germline V gene (reference sequence) as LGHDT and YNNKEL. Collaborating institutions collected whole blood in K2EDTA tubes following their own protocols. For TCRbeta analysis, collaborators shipped samples in one of three forms: frozen whole blood, isolated PBMCs, or DNA extracted from either of those sample types. TCRbeta CDR3 regions were amplified from genomic DNA by means of the immunoSEQ Assay, a bias-controlled multiplex PCR. Concerning the study's data processing: The number of nucleated cells in each sample was estimated from the amplification of reference gene primers within the assay. To quantify the absolute abundance of each unique TCRbeta CDR3 rearrangement, sequence reads were collapsed and filtered. For each sample, productive Simpson clonality was calculated by taking the square root of Simpson's diversity index across productive rearrangements. This immuneACCESS table, as held by TCRdb, lists in-frame sequences with V and J called but not all clones. Of the missing ones, under half trace to an unresolved V gene in checked studies; the others have no known cause. Clonal size and the V and J genes are those of that table, whereas D and trimming came from the DNA. A total of 91,000 or so clones appear in this sample, roughly 86% of them only once. Clones ranked in the top ten supply 6.5% to 8.5% of the sample.

To note about this clone: This receptor's antigen is unknown. No base quality information exists; no much larger clone differs at one position.

The chain links TRBV3-1 (or the pseudogene TRBV3-2) with TRBJ1-1, with TRBD1 tentatively as D gene (6 bases match). This TCR was sampled from a man aged 50-60 years with active or convalescent COVID-19. Material for sequencing was peripheral blood. CDR3 loop: CASSRGLGTEAFF. The nucleotide sequence is given as TGTGCCAGCAGCCGGGGGCTGGGGACTGAAGCTTTCTTT.